A selection of T cell receptor beta chains follows, all from one sample in a study of identical twins. TCRdb passed the 5' RACE reads through MiXCR, listing each CDR3 protein once. The repertoire consists of 750,000 to 950,000 distinct CDR3 sequences, with around an eighth occurring once and the leading ten covering roughly 1.6%. A further study also used this sample, focusing on yellow fever vaccine responses in identical twins.

Material: PBMCs. Source of these receptors: a woman between 18 and 30 years old in good health. CDR3s include the opening cysteine and the closing phenylalanine or tryptophan. D genes are given only for firm matches. Only part of the rows carry a size: once, few, many, or a class if the clone is expanded.

j_call: TRBJ1-1; d_call: NA; v_call: TRBV5-8; clone_size: few; cdr3_nt: TGTGCCAGCAGCGGCCGAGTACAAGTGAACACTGAAGCTTTCTTT; cdr3_aa: CASSGRVQVNTEAFF
j_call: TRBJ2-7; d_call: TRBD2; v_call: TRBV2; clone_size: many; cdr3_nt: TGTGCCAGCCAGGGACTAGCGGGAGTCTACGAGCAGTACTTC; cdr3_aa: CASQGLAGVYEQYF
j_call: TRBJ2-7; d_call: NA; v_call: TRBV11-1; clone_size: few; cdr3_nt: TGTGCCAGCAGCCCCCCAGGGACGGCCCTCGTACACGAGCAGTACTTC; cdr3_aa: CASSPPGTALVHEQYF
j_call: TRBJ2-5; d_call: TRBD2; v_call: TRBV20-1; clone_size: many; cdr3_nt: TGCAGTGCTAGCGGGGGGACCCAAGAGACCCAGTACTTC; cdr3_aa: CSASGGTQETQYF
j_call: TRBJ1-6; d_call: TRBD1; v_call: TRBV3-1; clone_size: few; cdr3_nt: TGTGCCAGCAGCCAAGGCGCTTGGGGGACAGGGACCTATAATTCACCCCTCCACTTT; cdr3_aa: CASSQGAWGTGTYNSPLHF
j_call: TRBJ2-5; d_call: TRBD2; v_call: TRBV5-1; clone_size: few; cdr3_nt: TGCGCCAGCAGCCAGCAAGGGAGCGGGAGAAGAGAGGAGACCCAGTACTTC; cdr3_aa: CASSQQGSGRREETQYF
j_call: TRBJ2-1; d_call: TRBD2; v_call: TRBV10-3; clone_size: few; cdr3_nt: TGTGCCATCAGGTCTACGGGGGGTTACAATGAGCAGTTCTTC; cdr3_aa: CAIRSTGGYNEQFF
j_call: TRBJ2-7; d_call: NA; v_call: TRBV20-1; clone_size: few; cdr3_nt: TGCAGTGCTAACCCATCGACTGGAGCCTACGAGCAGTACTTC; cdr3_aa: CSANPSTGAYEQYF
j_call: TRBJ2-1; d_call: TRBD1; v_call: TRBV20-1; clone_size: NA; cdr3_nt: TGCAGTGCTAGAGATCCGGGACAGGGGTACGGTGAGCAGTTCTTC; cdr3_aa: CSARDPGQGYGEQFF
j_call: TRBJ1-5; d_call: NA; v_call: TRBV5-6; clone_size: many; cdr3_nt: TGTGCCAGCAGCTTGGGTAGAAATAATCAGCCCCAGCATTTT; cdr3_aa: CASSLGRNNQPQHF
j_call: TRBJ2-2; d_call: NA; v_call: TRBV6-5; clone_size: NA; cdr3_nt: TGTGCCAGCCGCTTTTTAACCGGGGAGCTGTTTTTT; cdr3_aa: CASRFLTGELFF
j_call: TRBJ2-1; d_call: TRBD2; v_call: TRBV10-3; clone_size: few; cdr3_nt: TGTGCCACCACAGTGGGGGGGCTAGCGGGAGAAAATGAGCAGTTCTTC; cdr3_aa: CATTVGGLAGENEQFF
j_call: TRBJ2-2; d_call: NA; v_call: TRBV10-2; clone_size: few; cdr3_nt: TGCGCCAGCAGATTAGCGGGGGAGCTGTTTTTT; cdr3_aa: CASRLAGELFF
j_call: TRBJ2-5; d_call: NA; v_call: TRBV9; clone_size: NA; cdr3_nt: TGTGCCAGCAGCGTAGCTCCCAGTCAGGGAGTGTTTGGGGAGACCCAGTACTTC; cdr3_aa: CASSVAPSQGVFGETQYF
j_call: TRBJ1-2; d_call: NA; v_call: TRBV7-8; clone_size: few; cdr3_nt: TGTGCCAGCAGCGGCCGGACGGGAGGTGGCTACACCTTC; cdr3_aa: CASSGRTGGGYTF
j_call: TRBJ2-7; d_call: TRBD1; v_call: TRBV20-1; clone_size: once; cdr3_nt: TGCAGTGCTCCTTCGGGACAGGGGAACTACGAGCAGTACTTC; cdr3_aa: CSAPSGQGNYEQYF
j_call: TRBJ2-7; d_call: TRBD1; v_call: TRBV5-1; clone_size: NA; cdr3_nt: TGCGCCAGCAGCTTGGCCGGGCAGGGGGCTACATGGGGGTACGAGCAGTACTTC; cdr3_aa: CASSLAGQGATWGYEQYF
j_call: TRBJ1-6; d_call: NA; v_call: TRBV28; clone_size: many; cdr3_nt: TGTGCCAGCAGTTTCAAACAAAATTCACCCCTCCACTTT; cdr3_aa: CASSFKQNSPLHF
j_call: TRBJ1-5; d_call: NA; v_call: TRBV6-1; clone_size: few; cdr3_nt: TGTGCCAGCAGCCCTAACTCGGGGTACAATCAGCCCCAGCATTTT; cdr3_aa: CASSPNSGYNQPQHF